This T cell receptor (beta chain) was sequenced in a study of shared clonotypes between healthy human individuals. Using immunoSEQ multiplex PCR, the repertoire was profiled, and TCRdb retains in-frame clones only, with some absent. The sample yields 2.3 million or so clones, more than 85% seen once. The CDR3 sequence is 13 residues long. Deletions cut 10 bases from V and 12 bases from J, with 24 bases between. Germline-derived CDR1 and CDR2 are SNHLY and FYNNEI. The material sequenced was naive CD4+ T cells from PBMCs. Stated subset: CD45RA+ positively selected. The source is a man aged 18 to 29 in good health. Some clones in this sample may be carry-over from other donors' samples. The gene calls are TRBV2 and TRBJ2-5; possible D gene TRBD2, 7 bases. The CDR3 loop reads CATSTGRGDQKYF. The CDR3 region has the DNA TGTGCCACCTCAACAGGGAGGGGAGACCAAAAGTACTTC.